This T cell receptor beta chain was found in a study of blood T cell repertoires in COVID-19. As for the study in general: The cDNA or gDNA used as material had been derived from T cells, B-cell-depleted T cells, or PBMCs.

In the source study's methods: Using reference gene primer amplification, nucleated cell counts were estimated. Profiled with immunoSEQ multiplex PCR; TCRdb holds only in-frame clones, not every one. From that table come the V and J calls and clone size; the DNA was used to work out D and trimming. The sample includes 150,000 or so clones, about 80% seen only once; the top ten take just over 9%. Participants' own reports of clinical history determined their cohort assignment. Resolution of symptoms, clearance, or two negative PCRs was present in recovered Cohort 3 donors. This clone has a single count. J lost 3 bases, V lost 0 bases, and 6 bases had no gene match. This CDR3 is 16 amino acids long. CDR1 SGHRS and CDR2 YFSETQ come from the germline V gene.

Sequenced input: PBMCs or T cells enriched from blood (not recorded which). The receptor was derived from a man aged 50 to 60 who had recovered from COVID-19. J is TRBJ1-2 and V is TRBV5-1, with 9 positions matching TRBD1. The CDR3 here is CASSLGVGTGHYGYTF. Written as DNA, the CDR3 is TGCGCCAGCAGCTTGGGTGTCGGGACAGGGCACTATGGCTACACCTTC.